This is a list of T cell receptor beta chains from one sample in a study of cytomegalovirus exposure and HLA in healthy donors. Produced via immunoSEQ multiplex PCR; TCRdb's table is partial and in-frame only. This repertoire shows about 140,000 clones, over 60% found once; its top ten account for roughly 1.6%. The sequenced sample was PBMCs. Every receptor here comes from a female donor in good health and CMV-seronegative. CDR3s include the opening cysteine and the closing phenylalanine or tryptophan. A D gene is named only where the DNA matches it firmly. Clone size is stated in some rows and not others, as once, few, many or a class when expanded.

D gene,V gene,J gene,clone size,CDR3 protein,CDR3 DNA
TRBD1,TRBV7-9,TRBJ1-1,NA,CASSHGTGTEAFF,TGTGCCAGCAGCCACGGGACAGGTACTGAAGCTTTCTTT
TRBD2,TRBV28,TRBJ2-3,NA,CASRRGGNTDTQYF,TGTGCCAGCAGGCGGGGGGGCAACACAGATACGCAGTATTTT
TRBD1,TRBV7-9,TRBJ2-2,NA,CASSLARTGEDGELFF,TGTGCCAGCAGCTTAGCCCGGACAGGGGAGGACGGGGAGCTGTTTTTT
NA,TRBV5-1,TRBJ2-1,NA,CASSLGLSSYNEQFF,TGCGCCAGCAGCTTGGGACTGAGCTCCTACAATGAGCAGTTCTTC
NA,TRBV6-4,TRBJ2-1,NA,CASSAHPNGNNEQFF,TGTGCCAGCAGTGCTCACCCGAACGGGAACAATGAGCAGTTCTTC
NA,TRBV18,TRBJ1-1,NA,CASSPEQGSTEAFF,TGTGCCAGCTCACCAGAACAGGGTTCGACTGAAGCTTTCTTT
TRBD2,TRBV9,TRBJ2-3,NA,CASSVSSGGTDTQYF,TGTGCCAGCAGCGTTAGTAGCGGGGGCACAGATACGCAGTATTTT
TRBD2,TRBV18,TRBJ2-1,once,CASSPPLAEVYNEQFF,TGTGCCAGCTCACCACCTCTAGCGGAAGTTTACAATGAGCAGTTCTTC
NA,TRBV13,TRBJ2-7,NA,CASSSNPEVPAGEQYF,TGTGCCAGCAGCTCGAACCCCGAGGTTCCGGCGGGCGAGCAGTACTTT
NA,TRBV2,TRBJ1-2,NA,CASEGADGYGYTF,TGTGCCAGCGAGGGAGCAGATGGGTATGGCTACACCTTC
NA,TRBV28,TRBJ1-5,NA,CASTPATAPQHF,TGTGCCAGCACCCCAGCGACTGCTCCCCAGCATTTT
NA,TRBV11-2,TRBJ2-7,NA,CASSFGSREQYF,TGTGCCAGCAGCTTCGGGAGTCGCGAGCAGTACTTC
NA,TRBV10-3,TRBJ2-3,NA,CAMEQGDGTDTQYF,TGTGCCATGGAACAGGGTGATGGCACAGATACGCAGTATTTT
TRBD1,TRBV4-2,TRBJ2-2,NA,CASSSDRGRTGELFF,TGTGCCAGCAGCAGTGACAGGGGGCGTACCGGGGAGCTGTTTTTT
NA,TRBV5-1,TRBJ2-3,few,CASSSTGSGDTQYF,TGCGCCAGCAGCTCTACAGGGAGCGGAGATACGCAGTATTTT
NA,TRBV19,TRBJ2-4,NA,CASREWGGQGNIQYF,TGTGCCAGTAGGGAGTGGGGGGGGCAAGGAAACATTCAGTACTTC
TRBD1,TRBV19,TRBJ2-7,once,CASSKPGQAIYEQYF,TGTGCCAGTAGTAAACCGGGACAGGCGATCTACGAGCAGTACTTC
NA,TRBV27,TRBJ1-2,once,CASSSTGHRGYGYTF,TGTGCCAGCAGTTCCACCGGGCATAGGGGCTATGGCTACACCTTC
NA,TRBV6-1,TRBJ2-5,NA,CASTASSVETQYF,TGTGCCAGCACCGCTAGCTCCGTAGAGACCCAGTACTTC
NA,TRBV27,TRBJ1-5,NA,CASSPQGGGQPQHF,TGTGCCAGCAGTCCACAGGGTGGGGGTCAGCCCCAGCATTTT
TRBD1,TRBV30,TRBJ1-4,once,CAWSVRLGQVPSEKLFF,TGTGCCTGGAGTGTAAGGTTGGGACAGGTCCCGTCTGAAAAACTGTTTTTT
NA,TRBV27,TRBJ1-4,once,CASSPRRTNEKLFF,TGTGCCAGCAGTCCCAGAAGAACTAATGAAAAACTGTTTTTT
NA,TRBV7-3,TRBJ1-1,NA,CASSLADRTEAFF,TGTGCCAGCAGCTTAGCGGACAGAACTGAAGCTTTCTTT
TRBD2,TRBV27,TRBJ2-5,NA,CASSLFAGGQETQYF,TGTGCCAGCAGTTTATTTGCGGGGGGGCAAGAGACCCAGTACTTC
NA,TRBV12-2,TRBJ2-1,NA,CASRSSGKPYNEQFF,TGTGCAAGTCGCTCCAGCGGGAAACCATACAATGAGCAGTTCTTC
TRBD2,TRBV7-9,TRBJ2-1,NA,CASSSLGLAGGHNEQFF,TGTGCCAGCAGCTCCCTGGGACTAGCGGGGGGTCACAATGAGCAGTTCTTC
NA,TRBV11-3,TRBJ2-1,NA,CASSSLYNEQFF,TGTGCCAGCAGCTCCCTCTACAATGAGCAGTTCTTC
TRBD2,TRBV19,TRBJ2-3,NA,CASRIAGGNLGGSDTQYF,TGTGCCAGTAGGATAGCGGGAGGGAACTTGGGTGGTTCAGATACGCAGTATTTT
NA,TRBV19,TRBJ2-7,NA,CASSMIDGRGYEQYF,TGTGCCAGTAGTATGATAGACGGCCGAGGCTACGAGCAGTACTTC
NA,TRBV5-1,TRBJ2-5,NA,CASSRESQETQYF,TGCGCCAGCAGTCGGGAGTCTCAAGAGACCCAGTACTTC
NA,TRBV27,TRBJ1-4,NA,CASGRGGGTNEKLFF,TGTGCCAGCGGCCGAGGGGGTGGCACTAATGAAAAACTGTTTTTT
TRBD1,TRBV19,TRBJ1-5,NA,CASSTQGVGQPQHF,TGTGCCAGTAGTACACAGGGGGTGGGGCAGCCCCAGCATTTT
TRBD2,TRBV18,TRBJ2-1,once,CASSPGTSAGNEQFF,TGTGCCAGCTCACCCGGGACTAGCGCGGGTAATGAGCAGTTCTTC
NA,TRBV19,TRBJ1-2,NA,CASSSQSGTSYGYTF,TGTGCCAGTAGTTCGCAGTCCGGGACAAGCTATGGCTACACCTTC
TRBD2,TRBV6-5,TRBJ2-1,NA,CASSSQRGNNEQFF,TGTGCCAGCAGTTCTCAGCGGGGCAACAATGAGCAGTTCTTC
TRBD2,TRBV7-9,TRBJ2-2,NA,CASSPSRLAANTGELFF,TGTGCCAGCAGCCCCTCAAGACTAGCGGCGAACACCGGGGAGCTGTTTTTT
TRBD1,TRBV7-3,TRBJ2-1,NA,CASSPTRDRGLDEQFF,TGTGCCAGCAGCCCTACCCGGGACAGGGGGCTCGATGAGCAGTTCTTC
TRBD2,TRBV5-1,TRBJ2-1,NA,CASSLGSSGSYEQFF,TGCGCCAGCAGCTTGGGGTCTAGCGGGAGCTATGAGCAGTTCTTC
TRBD2,TRBV6-5,TRBJ2-3,NA,CASTRSRGRADTQYF,TGTGCCAGCACCCGGTCCAGAGGGAGGGCAGATACGCAGTATTTT
TRBD1,TRBV11-2,TRBJ1-1,NA,CASSPRQGSNTEAFF,TGTGCCAGCAGCCCCCGACAGGGGTCGAACACTGAAGCTTTCTTT
TRBD2,TRBV5-6,TRBJ2-1,NA,CASSLTLNRRGTDDNEQFF,TGTGCCAGCAGCTTGACACTTAATCGGCGGGGGACGGATGACAATGAGCAGTTCTTC
NA,TRBV6-6,TRBJ2-1,few,CASSPNNEQFF,TGTGCCAGCAGTCCAAACAATGAGCAGTTCTTC
NA,TRBV7-2,TRBJ1-2,NA,CASSLVVGGLVSGYTF,TGTGCCAGCAGCTTAGTCGTCGGGGGTTTAGTTAGCGGCTACACCTTC
NA,TRBV11-2,TRBJ1-1,NA,CASSLTPYTEAFF,TGTGCCAGCAGCTTGACACCTTACACTGAAGCTTTCTTT
TRBD1,TRBV6-5,TRBJ1-2,NA,CASSWDRFSSGYTF,TGTGCCAGCAGTTGGGACAGGTTTTCTTCTGGCTACACCTTC
NA,TRBV7-3,TRBJ2-5,NA,CASSPGLSGETQYF,TGTGCCAGCAGCCCGGGTCTAAGCGGAGAGACCCAGTACTTC
NA,TRBV5-4,TRBJ1-1,NA,CASSTTGGRGTEAFF,TGTGCCAGCAGCACTACGGGGGGGCGGGGAACTGAAGCTTTCTTT
TRBD2,TRBV7-8,TRBJ2-7,NA,CASSYPGLAGKGGLGEQYF,TGTGCCAGCAGTTACCCGGGACTAGCGGGTAAAGGGGGCCTCGGCGAGCAGTACTTC
NA,TRBV7-8,TRBJ1-2,NA,CASSLRGGSGYGYTF,TGTGCCAGCAGCTTACGCGGGGGTTCGGGATATGGCTACACCTTC
NA,TRBV6-5,TRBJ1-5,NA,CASSPGGGRNQPQHF,TGTGCCAGCAGTCCCGGGGGCGGGAGAAATCAGCCCCAGCATTTT
TRBD1,TRBV6-6,TRBJ1-2,NA,CASSSARDRAVGYTF,TGTGCCAGCAGTTCCGCACGTGACAGGGCAGTGGGCTACACCTTC
TRBD1,TRBV19,TRBJ1-2,few,CASSMQGDYGYTF,TGTGCCAGTAGTATGCAGGGGGACTATGGCTACACCTTC
NA,TRBV29-1,TRBJ2-7,NA,CSVVLGDPTYEQYF,TGCAGCGTTGTTTTGGGAGACCCAACCTACGAGCAGTACTTC
TRBD1,TRBV10-3,TRBJ2-5,NA,CAISALQPGQQETQYF,TGTGCCATCAGTGCCCTCCAACCGGGACAGCAAGAGACCCAGTACTTC
NA,TRBV6-5,TRBJ2-1,NA,CASSYGRPGEQFF,TGTGCCAGCAGTTACGGCCGTCCGGGTGAGCAGTTCTTC
TRBD1,TRBV4-1,TRBJ1-1,few,CASSQGGQGGNTEAFF,TGCGCCAGCAGCCAAGGAGGACAGGGGGGGAACACTGAAGCTTTCTTT
NA,TRBV7-9,TRBJ2-5,NA,CASSSTDDRDKQETQYF,TGTGCCAGCAGCTCTACTGACGACCGGGACAAGCAAGAGACCCAGTACTTC
NA,TRBV11-2,TRBJ2-3,NA,CASSLLGGAFTDTQYF,TGTGCCAGCAGCTTGTTGGGGGGAGCTTTCACAGATACGCAGTATTTT
TRBD1,TRBV19,TRBJ1-5,NA,CASSIRGGGQPQHF,TGTGCCAGTAGTATTCGAGGGGGCGGTCAGCCCCAGCATTTT